The clone carrying this T cell receptor (beta chain) occurred many times. TCRdb independently ran MiXCR on the 5' RACE reads; one entry per CDR3 protein. The data contain 200,000 or so distinct CDR3 sequences, roughly 18% of them singletons. The source of the sample is a study of CD8 T cells in ankylosing spondylitis. Germline V CDR1 and CDR2: MNHEY, SVGAGI. CDR3 size: 15 residues. Germline trimming cut 7 bases from V and 3 bases from J; bases unmatched to any gene: 8. The clonotype originates from a male donor under 30 with ankylosing spondylitis or in good health (not recorded which). The sequenced sample was blood, either unsorted or a sorted T cell fraction (not recorded which). The chain has TRBV6-5 and TRBJ2-3; 9 bases agree with TRBD2. DNA of the CDR3: TGTGCCAGCACCCTTAGCGGGAGTAGGACAGATACGCAGTATTTT. Protein: CASTLSGSRTDTQYF.